A single sample gave rise to the 29 T cell receptor beta chains below, sequenced in a study of a mutant IDH1 vaccine in newly diagnosed glioma. The assay was immunoSEQ multiplex PCR, and TCRdb's table has in-frame clones only and misses some. This table has 35,000 to 45,000 clones, around 87% appearing once. Antigens for these TCRs are unknown. Noted time point: week 35, safety follow-up. All doses held 300 ug of mutant IDH1 20-mer peptide, with topical imiquimod. The sample was PBMCs, taken from a glioma patient whose treatment included an IDH1 peptide vaccine. These receptors came from a man in his forties with glioma.

This chain joins TRBV4-3 and TRBJ1-2; possible D gene TRBD1, 6 bases. V lost 0 bases, J lost 4 bases, and 21 bases lay in between. Germline CDR1 LGHNA, CDR2 YSLEER. This CDR3 is built from 18 residues. The CDR3 DNA reads TGCGCCAGCAGCCAAGATCGTTCGAGGGCAGGGGTGGCCTATGGCTACACCTTC. It codes for CASSQDRSRAGVAYGYTF.

The rearrangement uses TRBV27 and TRBJ1-4; the D is unclear. The V end lost 8 bases, the J end lost 3 bases, and 10 bases lay between the germline ends. Germline V gives CDR1 MNHEY, CDR2 SMNVEV (reference sequence). CDR3 length: 13 residues. The CDR3 nucleotides read TGTGCCAGCGCCCGGGAGCCTAATGAAAAACTGTTTTTT. Translating it yields CASAREPNEKLFF. The entire variable domain, with the rest obtained from reference TRBV27 and TRBJ1-4, is as follows: EAQVTQNPRYLITVTGKKLTVTCSQNMNHEYMSWYRQDPGLGLRQIYYSMNVEVTDKGDVPEGYKVSRKEKRNFPLILESPSPNQTSLYFCASAREPNEKLFFGSGTQLSVL.

The J gene is TRBJ2-1, the V gene TRBV2, with a tentative D call TRBD2 (6 bases). V was trimmed by 4 bases and J by 4 bases, leaving 14 bases between them. The germline V gene has CDR1 SNHLY and CDR2 FYNNEI. The CDR3 covers 15 residues. CDR3 DNA: TGTGCCAGCAGTGTCGGAGGGGCGGGGTACAATGAGCAGTTCTTC. Amino acid sequence: CASSVGGAGYNEQFF.

CDR3 sequence: CASAQGSTDTQYF. CDR3 coding DNA: TGTGCCAGCGCGCAGGGTAGCACAGATACGCAGTATTTT. This chain uses TRBV19 with TRBJ2-3; a weak D match, TRBD1 (5 bases). Trimming took 9 bases from V and 0 from J, leaving 10 bases between them. Germline-derived CDR1 and CDR2 are LNHDA and SQIVND (reference sequence). The CDR3 covers 13 residues. Drawing the rest from reference TRBV19 and TRBJ2-3, the complete variable domain is DGGITQSPKYLFRKEGQNVTLSCEQNLNHDAMYWYRQDPGQGLRLIYYSQIVNDFQKGDIAEGYSVSREKKESFPLTVTSAQKNPTAFYLCASAQGSTDTQYFGPGTRLTVL.

V usage is TRBV5-4 and J usage is TRBJ1-1, with 8 nucleotides matching TRBD1. The germline V gene has CDR1 SGHNT and CDR2 YYREEE (reference sequence). V was clipped by 0 bases and J by 5 bases; unmatched bases: 6. This CDR3 is 15 amino acids long. The CDR3 here is CASSLENRGITEAFF. For the CDR3, the DNA is TGTGCCAGCAGCTTGGAAAACAGGGGGATAACTGAAGCTTTCTTT.

The CDR3 is CASSFTSGRRDEQFF. In DNA, the CDR3 is TGTGCCAGCAGCTTCACTAGCGGGAGGAGGGATGAGCAGTTCTTC. The V and J genes are TRBV7-3 and TRBJ2-1; 12 positions agree with TRBD2. The CDR3 loop spans 15 amino acids. Germline V gene data show CDR1 as SGHTA and CDR2 as FQGTGA. V lost 3 bases, J lost 8 bases, and 5 bases stayed unmatched.

The chain links TRBV7-2 to TRBJ2-1; D unresolved. Germline V gene lookup returns CDR1 SGHTA and CDR2 FQGNSA. The CDR3 runs 15 residues. The V and J ends lost 5 bases and 2 bases respectively, with 13 bases between them. The CDR3 protein is CASSPLRGPYNEQFF. CDR3 nucleotides: TGTGCCAGCAGCCCTCTGAGAGGACCCTACAATGAGCAGTTCTTC. The full variable domain, with the rest looked up from reference TRBV7-2 and TRBJ2-1, is GAGVSQSPSNKVTEKGKDVELRCDPISGHTALYWYRQSLGQGLEFLIYFQGNSAPDKSGLPSDRFSAERTGGSVSTLTIQRTQQEDSAVYLCASSPLRGPYNEQFFGPGTRLTVL.

CDR3 sequence: CASRWGPNTEAFF. The CDR3 bases are TGTGCCAGCAGGTGGGGGCCGAACACTGAAGCTTTCTTT. The chain recombines TRBV2 with TRBJ1-1, with D possibly TRBD1 on 6 matching bases. CDR3 length: 13 residues. Germline CDR1 and CDR2: SNHLY and FYNNEI. Trimming took off 6 bases at V and 1 base at J, with 9 bases between the two ends. The full variable domain, its missing parts supplied by reference TRBV2 and TRBJ1-1, is EPEVTQTPSHQVTQMGQEVILRCVPISNHLYFYWYRQILGQKVEFLVSFYNNEISEKSEIFDDQFSVERPDGSNFTLKIRSTKLEDSAMYFCASRWGPNTEAFFGQGTRLTVV.

The chain is built from TRBV30 and TRBJ1-6; TRBD1 aligns across 10 bases. The V and J ends lost 1 base and 6 bases, in that order; junction bases with no gene match: 12. The germline gives CDR1 GTSNPN, CDR2 SVGIG (reference sequence). The CDR3 totals 18 residues. This chain's CDR3 is CAWSATRDRGFGNSPLHF. The DNA for the CDR3 is TGTGCCTGGAGTGCAACCCGGGACAGGGGTTTCGGTAATTCACCCCTCCACTTT.

The gene calls are TRBV5-4 and TRBJ1-2; no clear D. This CDR3 is built from 17 residues. V was clipped by 0 bases and J by 5 bases, with 20 bases between them. Germline CDR1 and CDR2: SGHNT and YYREEE (reference sequence). CDR3 DNA: TGTGCCAGCAGCTTGGGGCAGTCCCCCGATGTGTTGTATGGCTACACCTTC. Residues: CASSLGQSPDVLYGYTF.

The rearrangement joins TRBV30 to TRBJ1-3, with unresolved D. The CDR3 extends over 13 amino acids. The germline V gene encodes CDR1 GTSNPN and CDR2 SVGIG (reference sequence). V was cut by 0 bases and J by 3 bases, with 6 bases left in between. CDR3 DNA sequence: TGTGCCTGGAGTGTAAGCGTTGGAAACACCATATATTTT. Residues: CAWSVSVGNTIYF.

The CDR3 loop is CASSLDGGGEKLFF. CDR3 sequence (DNA): TGTGCCAGCAGTTTAGATGGGGGGGGTGAAAAACTGTTTTTT. The chain has TRBV27 and TRBJ1-4, with D possibly matching TRBD1 (5 bases). V shed 2 bases and J shed 7 bases, with 11 bases lying between them. Looked up from germline, CDR1 is MNHEY and CDR2 is SMNVEV (reference sequence). The CDR3 is 14 amino acids.

This chain connects TRBV27 to TRBJ1-1, with a possible D match to TRBD1 (5 bases). The ends were cut back, 6 bases at V and 4 bases at J, with 18 bases in the middle. This CDR3 spans 15 amino acids. Germline values: CDR1 MNHEY, CDR2 SMNVEV (reference sequence). CDR3: CASRGTDLWGTEAFF. For the CDR3, the DNA is TGTGCCAGCAGAGGGACGGACCTATGGGGCACTGAAGCTTTCTTT.

The chain recombines TRBV28 with TRBJ2-7, with 9 bases matching TRBD1. This CDR3 comprises 15 residues. Germline loops: CDR1 MDHEN, CDR2 SYDVKM. The trim removed 8 bases at V and 5 bases at J, leaving 13 bases unmatched. DNA for the CDR3: TGTGCCAGCTTAGGAGCGTGGGACAGGGAACACGAGCAGTACTTC. Its translation: CASLGAWDREHEQYF.

J is TRBJ2-1 and V is TRBV4-1; 7 nucleotides line up with TRBD1. J lost 7 bases, V lost 8 bases, and 8 bases had no gene match. The CDR3 has 13 amino acids. Germline V gene data show CDR1 as MGHRA and CDR2 as YSYEKL. Written as DNA, the CDR3 is TGCGCCAGCCGAGAAGGGGGCGGGAATGAGCAGTTCTTC. It specifies CASREGGGNEQFF.

The rearrangement uses TRBV9 and TRBJ2-5; D not certain. The CDR3 extends over 16 amino acids. The ends were cut back, 0 bases at V and 4 bases at J, with 16 bases in the middle. CDR1 and CDR2 (germline): SGDLS, YYNGEE. The CDR3 is CASSVGVSSLGETQYF. The DNA for the CDR3 is TGTGCCAGCAGCGTAGGGGTTTCTTCATTGGGAGAGACCCAGTACTTC.

Only one count was recorded for this clone. The chain is built from TRBV11-2 and TRBJ1-1; a possible D gene is TRBD1 (5 bases). CDR1 is SGHAT, CDR2 FQNNGV, per germline. The V and J ends lost 5 bases and 11 bases respectively, with 12 bases between them. The CDR3 consists of 11 residues. The chain's CDR3 is CASSLRDGAFF. The DNA of the CDR3 is TGTGCCAGCAGCCTCCGGGACGGGGCTTTCTTT.

The chain joins TRBV11-3 to TRBJ1-2; D ambiguous. V gave up 6 bases and J gave up 8 bases, with 7 bases separating them. The CDR3 is made up of 10 amino acids. CDR1 is SGHNT and CDR2 is YENEEA in the germline V gene. The DNA of the CDR3 is TGTGCCAGCAGGGTTCTCGGCTACACCTTC. It codes for CASRVLGYTF.

This chain uses TRBV7-2 with TRBJ1-1, with 7 bases that match TRBD1. The length of the CDR3 is 17 residues. Germline CDR1 and CDR2: SGHTA and FQGNSA. V trimming: 0 bases; J trimming: 0 bases; junction bases outside the gene matches: 7. Here the CDR3 reads CASSLAPGTAMNTEAFF. As DNA, the CDR3 is TGTGCCAGCAGCTTAGCCCCCGGGACAGCGATGAACACTGAAGCTTTCTTT.

This clone was seen once. The V and J genes are TRBV4-3 and TRBJ2-5, with TRBD2 as a possible D gene (5 bases). The CDR3 totals 15 residues. V shed 0 bases and J shed 11 bases, with 19 bases lying between them. Germline CDR1 is LGHNA and CDR2 is YSLEER. CDR3 coding DNA: TGCGCCAGCAGCCAAGAGACGGTTTCCCTTAGGGAGCAGTACTTC. It is translated as CASSQETVSLREQYF.

This chain connects TRBV7-9 to TRBJ2-2, with 10 nucleotides matching TRBD2. Germline CDR1 and CDR2: SEHNR and FQNEAQ (reference sequence). The CDR3 has 17 residues. V dropped 5 bases and J dropped 8; count of bases not matched to a gene: 14. The CDR3 here is CASSDSGLATPRGELFF. For the CDR3, the DNA is TGTGCCAGCAGCGACTCGGGACTAGCGACTCCGAGGGGGGAGCTGTTTTTT.

The chain employs TRBV5-4 and TRBJ1-2; D gene uncertain. The CDR3 is made up of 14 amino acids. Germline-derived CDR1 and CDR2 are SGHNT and YYREEE (reference sequence). The ends were cut back, 0 bases at V and 2 bases at J, with 8 bases in the middle. The CDR3 sequence is CASSLAGVNYGYTF. DNA for the CDR3: TGTGCCAGCAGCTTGGCAGGAGTAAACTATGGCTACACCTTC.

CDR3 sequence (DNA): TGTGCCAGCAGCTACAGGGAAACAAATAGGAGGACTGAAGCTTTCTTT. It codes for CASSYRETNRRTEAFF. The chain is built from TRBV27 and TRBJ1-1; perhaps TRBD1 as D (6 bases). Germline V gene data show CDR1 as MNHEY and CDR2 as SMNVEV (reference sequence). The CDR3 spans 16 residues. The V end lost 6 bases, the J end lost 5 bases, and 22 bases lay between the germline ends.

V usage is TRBV5-1 and J usage is TRBJ1-2, with 11 bases matching TRBD1. CDR3 size: 16 residues. The J segment lost 7 bases and the V segment lost 3 bases, leaving 11 bases of the junction unmatched. CDR1 and CDR2 (germline): SGHRS, YFSETQ. The CDR3 reads CASSSNVGQGAGGYTF. CDR3 sequence (DNA): TGCGCCAGCAGCTCCAACGTCGGACAGGGGGCAGGTGGCTACACCTTC.

The chain couples TRBV4-2 to TRBJ1-4; 10 nucleotides match TRBD1. V gave up 0 bases and J gave up 8 bases; unmatched junction bases: 3. The CDR3 length is 15 residues. Per germline, CDR1 LGHNA and CDR2 YNFKEQ. The CDR3 protein is CASSQDGQGEEKLFF. The CDR3 bases are TGTGCCAGCAGCCAAGACGGACAGGGGGAAGAAAAACTGTTTTTT.

The V gene is TRBV7-8, the J gene TRBJ2-3, with 9 nucleotides matching TRBD2. Germline CDR1 and CDR2: SGHVS and FQNEAQ. The trim removed 5 bases at V and 2 bases at J, leaving 8 bases unmatched. The CDR3 runs to 16 residues. The CDR3 nucleotides are TGTGCCAGCAGCAGGCGCGGGAGGGCCGACACAGATACGCAGTATTTT. Its translation is CASSRRGRADTDTQYF.

The CDR3 region is CASSEVRTGYAEQYF. The CDR3 DNA reads TGTGCCAGCAGTGAAGTGAGGACAGGGTACGCGGAGCAGTACTTC. The V call is TRBV6-1, the J call TRBJ2-7, with 8 bases lining up with TRBD1. The CDR3 length is 15 residues. Germline CDR1 MNHNS, CDR2 SASEGT. V trimming: 1 base; J trimming: 7 bases; junction bases outside the gene matches: 9.

The chain couples TRBV7-9 to TRBJ2-2; TRBD2 is a possible D gene (6 bases). CDR3 length equals 15 residues. The V gene lost 5 bases and the J gene lost 2 bases, with 12 bases spanning the gap. Germline loops: CDR1 SEHNR, CDR2 FQNEAQ (reference sequence). The CDR3 DNA is TGTGCCAGCAGCGTTGGGACTCCAAACACCGGGGAGCTGTTTTTT. This codes for CASSVGTPNTGELFF.

DNA for the CDR3: TGTGCCAGAACCTTTGGGGCAGCCTGTAAGGGCTACACCTTC. Encoded protein: CARTFGAACKGYTF. The chain joins TRBV5-3 to TRBJ1-2; the D gene is possibly TRBD1 (5 bases). TRBV5-3 is identified as an open reading frame with a role that is uncertain. The V gene lost 6 bases and the J gene lost 8 bases, with 20 bases spanning the gap. This CDR3 has 14 amino acids.